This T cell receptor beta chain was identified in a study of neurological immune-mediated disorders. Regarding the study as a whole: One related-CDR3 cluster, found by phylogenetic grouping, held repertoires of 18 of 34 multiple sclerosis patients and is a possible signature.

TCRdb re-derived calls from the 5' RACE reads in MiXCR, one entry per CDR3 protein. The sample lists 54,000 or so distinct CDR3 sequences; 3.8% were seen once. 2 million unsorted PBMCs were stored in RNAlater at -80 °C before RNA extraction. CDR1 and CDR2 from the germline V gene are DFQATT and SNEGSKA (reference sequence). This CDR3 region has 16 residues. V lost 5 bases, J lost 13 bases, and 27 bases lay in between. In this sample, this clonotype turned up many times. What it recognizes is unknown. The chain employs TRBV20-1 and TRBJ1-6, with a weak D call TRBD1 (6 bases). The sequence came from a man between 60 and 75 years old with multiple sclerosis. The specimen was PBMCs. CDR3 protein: CSAPPWGRGDTGPLHF. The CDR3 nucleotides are TGCAGTGCTCCCCCTTGGGGGAGGGGAGATACAGGGCCCCTCCACTTT.